The source of this T cell receptor beta chain is a study of spatial heterogeneity in lung cancer. Indicated time point: sample taken at primary tumor resection. Whole RNA, isolated from tumor, nontumor lung or frozen PBMC, was sequenced without prior sorting. CDR3 size: 12 residues. Germline V gives CDR1 SQVTM, CDR2 ANQGSEA. The J segment lost 5 bases and the V segment lost 6 bases, leaving 6 bases of the junction unmatched. This clonotype came up a few times. TCRdb re-called the 5' RACE reads through MiXCR, storing one row per CDR3 protein. Of about 41,000 distinct CDR3 sequences detected, 12% appear once; the ten largest clones hold 40% to 50%.

Sample: PBMCs, taken at surgery. This chain connects TRBV29-1 to TRBJ1-1, with 7 bases lining up with TRBD1. This TCR was sampled from a female donor with early-stage non-small cell lung cancer. DNA of the CDR3: TGCAGCGTAGGACAGGCGCGAACTGAAGCTTTCTTT. Protein: CSVGQARTEAFF.